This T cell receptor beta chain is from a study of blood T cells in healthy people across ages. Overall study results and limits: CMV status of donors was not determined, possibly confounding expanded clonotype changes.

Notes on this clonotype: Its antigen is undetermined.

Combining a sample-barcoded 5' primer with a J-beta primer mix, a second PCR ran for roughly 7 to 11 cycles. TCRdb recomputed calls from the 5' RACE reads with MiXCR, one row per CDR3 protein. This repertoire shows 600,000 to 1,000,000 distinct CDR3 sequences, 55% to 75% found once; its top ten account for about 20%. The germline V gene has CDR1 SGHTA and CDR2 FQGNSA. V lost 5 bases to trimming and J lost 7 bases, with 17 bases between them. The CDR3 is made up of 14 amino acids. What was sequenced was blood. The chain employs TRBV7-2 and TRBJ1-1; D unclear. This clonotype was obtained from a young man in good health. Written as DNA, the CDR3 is TGTGCCAGCAGCGGATACCGGGAGCTATATGAAGCTTTCTTT. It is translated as CASSGYRELYEAFF.